These T cell receptor beta chains were read from a single sample in a study of cytomegalovirus exposure and HLA in healthy donors. Produced via immunoSEQ multiplex PCR; TCRdb's table is partial and in-frame only. The table includes under 150,000 clones, about four fifths detected once. The sequenced sample consisted of PBMCs. The source is a woman under 30 in good health and CMV-seronegative. CDR3s include the opening cysteine and the closing phenylalanine or tryptophan. A D gene is named only where the DNA matches it firmly. Size is stated for part of the rows, as once, few or many counts, or as a class when the clone is expanded.

d_call	clone_size	j_call	v_call	cdr3_nt	cdr3_aa
TRBD2	-	TRBJ2-3	TRBV7-8	TGTGCCAGCAGCCGAGCGGGGGACGACACAGATACGCAGTATTTT	CASSRAGDDTDTQYF
-	-	TRBJ1-1	TRBV2	TGTGCCAGCAGTCACATTACGAACACTGAAGCTTTCTTT	CASSHITNTEAFF
TRBD1	-	TRBJ1-4	TRBV10-2	TGCGCCAGCAGTGAAATCTTGACAGGGACCGTAAAACTGTTTTTT	CASSEILTGTVKLFF
-	-	TRBJ2-5	TRBV7-9	TGTGCCAGCAGCACTAGACAGGGTGGAGGGGAGACCCAGTACTTC	CASSTRQGGGETQYF
-	few	TRBJ2-7	TRBV30	TGTGCCTGGAGTAAGTTATCCGGGAGCTTCTTCAACTCCTACGAGCAGTACTTC	CAWSKLSGSFFNSYEQYF
-	-	TRBJ1-3	TRBV5-1	TGCGCCAGCAGCTTGTCGGGGGAGATTGGAAACACCATATATTTT	CASSLSGEIGNTIYF
TRBD1	-	TRBJ2-5	TRBV5-1	TGCGCCAGCAGCCCCGGACAGGGGGCTTTAGAGACCCAGTACTTC	CASSPGQGALETQYF
-	-	TRBJ2-7	TRBV5-1	TGCGCCAGCAGCTTAATTATACAGGGCAGGTCCGAGCAGTACTTC	CASSLIIQGRSEQYF
-	-	TRBJ1-2	TRBV27	TGTGCCAGCTGTCAATCGCAGGGTTATCGGTACCTCTTC	CASCQSQGYRYLF
TRBD1	few	TRBJ1-5	TRBV13	TGTGCCAGCAGCTGGGGCAGGGGGCGACGCAATCAGCCCCAGCATTTT	CASSWGRGRRNQPQHF
-	-	TRBJ1-2	TRBV6-5	TGTGCCAGCATGACACCCCGGTATGGCTACACCTTC	CASMTPRYGYTF
-	once	TRBJ2-7	TRBV28	TGTGCCAGCAGTTCCCCTTACGAGCAGTACTTC	CASSSPYEQYF
-	-	TRBJ1-3	TRBV7-6	TGTGCCAGCAGCTTGCACAGGAGCTCTGGAAACACCATATATTTT	CASSLHRSSGNTIYF
-	-	TRBJ1-5	TRBV19	TGTGCCAGTAGTCACCGCCAGTACAATCAGCCCCAGCATTTT	CASSHRQYNQPQHF
TRBD2	-	TRBJ2-7	TRBV25-1	TGTGCCAGCAGTGAAGGGGATAGCGGGGGGGCCTGGTACGAGCAGTACTTC	CASSEGDSGGAWYEQYF
-	-	TRBJ2-5	TRBV13	TGTGCCAGCGGCGTGCTTGGCGGGGAGCAGTACTTC	CASGVLGGEQYF